The entry that follows covers one T cell receptor beta chain sequence. V dropped 4 bases and J dropped 5; count of bases not matched to a gene: 9. The germline gives CDR1 SGHRS, CDR2 YFSETQ. This CDR3 is 15 amino acids long. These data originate in a study of T cells after somatic rescue of genetic block. Measured with immunoSEQ multiplex PCR; TCRdb has only the in-frame clones, and not every one. The sample records tens of thousands of clones, just under 95% being singletons. The sample comprised peripheral blood mononuclear cells (PBMCs). The sequence was obtained from a man aged 40-55 years. The chain joins TRBV5-1 to TRBJ2-4, with TRBD2 identical over 7 bases. The CDR3 sequence: CASSTTTGGENIQYF. The CDR3 DNA is TGCGCCAGCAGCACTACTACGGGGGGTGAAAACATTCAGTACTTC.